The TCR beta chain under discussion was sequenced for a study of chemoradiotherapy in HPV16-positive cancers. Study results and limitations: During treatment, candidate HPV-specific clones and E7-related motifs expanded in tumor. Functional assays defining HPV-specific T cells used only two HPV16-positive patients. HPV-responsive T-cell expansion during chemoradiotherapy was linked to improved recurrence-free survival in HPV16-positive patients.

With regard to this clone: The antigen remains unidentified.

Assay used: immunoSEQ multiplex PCR; TCRdb lists only in-frame clones, some missing. The sample comprises 4,400 or so clones, 85% to 90% of which are singletons, and about 3% rests with the top ten. CDR1 is LNHDA and CDR2 is SQIVND in the germline V gene (reference sequence). This CDR3 has 12 residues. The V and J ends lost 8 bases and 3 bases respectively, with 10 bases between them. The sample was acquired from a patient who underwent chemoradiotherapy. This TCR came from a human donor with HPV-associated anogenital cancer. This chain joins TRBV19 and TRBJ1-2; unclear D gene. For the CDR3, the DNA is TGTGCCAGTGGCCGGGGAGACTATGGCTACACCTTC. Translation: CASGRGDYGYTF.